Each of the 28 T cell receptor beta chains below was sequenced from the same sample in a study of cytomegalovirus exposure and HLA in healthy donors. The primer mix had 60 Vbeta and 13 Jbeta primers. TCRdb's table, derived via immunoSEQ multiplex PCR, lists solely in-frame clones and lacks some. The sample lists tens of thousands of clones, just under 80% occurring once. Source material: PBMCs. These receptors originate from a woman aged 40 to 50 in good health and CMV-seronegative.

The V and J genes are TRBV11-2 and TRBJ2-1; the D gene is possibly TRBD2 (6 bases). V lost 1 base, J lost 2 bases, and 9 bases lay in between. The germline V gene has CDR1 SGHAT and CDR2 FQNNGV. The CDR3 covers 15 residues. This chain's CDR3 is CASSLAGEAYNEQFF. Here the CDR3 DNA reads TGTGCCAGCAGCTTAGCGGGAGAGGCCTACAATGAGCAGTTCTTC.

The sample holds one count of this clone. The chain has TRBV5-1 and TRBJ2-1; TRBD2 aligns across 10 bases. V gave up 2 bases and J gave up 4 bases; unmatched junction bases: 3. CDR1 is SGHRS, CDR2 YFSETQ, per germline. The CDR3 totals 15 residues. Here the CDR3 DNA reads TGCGCCAGCAGCTTAACTAGCGGGATGTACAATGAGCAGTTCTTC. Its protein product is CASSLTSGMYNEQFF.

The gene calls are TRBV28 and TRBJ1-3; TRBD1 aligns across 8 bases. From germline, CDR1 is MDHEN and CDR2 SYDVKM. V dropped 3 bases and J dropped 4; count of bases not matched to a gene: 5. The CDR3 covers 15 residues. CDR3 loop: CASSFADRVGNTIYF. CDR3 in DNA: TGTGCCAGCAGTTTTGCGGACAGGGTCGGAAACACCATATATTTT.

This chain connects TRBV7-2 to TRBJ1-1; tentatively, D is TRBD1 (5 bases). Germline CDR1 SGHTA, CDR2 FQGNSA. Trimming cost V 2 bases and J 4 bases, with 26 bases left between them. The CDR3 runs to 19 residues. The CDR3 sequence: CASSLRVSSGKLSRTEAFF. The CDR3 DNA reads TGTGCCAGCAGCTTAAGGGTTTCGTCAGGGAAGTTATCACGCACTGAAGCTTTCTTT.

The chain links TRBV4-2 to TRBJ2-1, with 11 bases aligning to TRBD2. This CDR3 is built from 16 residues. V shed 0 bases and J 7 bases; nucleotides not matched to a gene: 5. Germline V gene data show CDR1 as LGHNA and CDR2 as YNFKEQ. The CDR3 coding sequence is TGTGCCAGCAGCCAAGAAATAGCGGGAGGGTCAAATGAGCAGTTCTTC. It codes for CASSQEIAGGSNEQFF.

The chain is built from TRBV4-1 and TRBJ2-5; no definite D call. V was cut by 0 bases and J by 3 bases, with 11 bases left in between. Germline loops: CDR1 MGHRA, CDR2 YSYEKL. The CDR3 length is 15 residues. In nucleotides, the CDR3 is TGCGCCAGCAGCCAAGACGCACACCCCGAAGAGACCCAGTACTTC. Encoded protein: CASSQDAHPEETQYF.

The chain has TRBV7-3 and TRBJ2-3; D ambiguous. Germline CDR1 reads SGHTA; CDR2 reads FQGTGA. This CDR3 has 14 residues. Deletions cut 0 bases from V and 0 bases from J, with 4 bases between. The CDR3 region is CASSLTTSTDTQYF. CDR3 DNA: TGTGCCAGCAGCTTAACCACTAGCACAGATACGCAGTATTTT.

This CDR3 is CASRLPGYNEQFF. The CDR3, as DNA: TGTGCCAGCCGCCTACCGGGCTACAATGAGCAGTTCTTC. V and J are TRBV7-2 and TRBJ2-1; D is undetermined. The germline CDR1 and CDR2 sequences are SGHTA and FQGNSA. The CDR3 consists of 13 residues. V lost 8 bases to trimming and J lost 3 bases, with 11 bases between them.

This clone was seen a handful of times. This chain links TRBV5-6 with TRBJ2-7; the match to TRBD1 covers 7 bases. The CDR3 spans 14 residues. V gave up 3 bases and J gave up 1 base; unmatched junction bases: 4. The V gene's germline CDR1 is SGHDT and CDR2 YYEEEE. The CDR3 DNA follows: TGTGCCAGCAGCTCACGACAGGGATCCTACGAGCAGTACTTC. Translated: CASSSRQGSYEQYF.

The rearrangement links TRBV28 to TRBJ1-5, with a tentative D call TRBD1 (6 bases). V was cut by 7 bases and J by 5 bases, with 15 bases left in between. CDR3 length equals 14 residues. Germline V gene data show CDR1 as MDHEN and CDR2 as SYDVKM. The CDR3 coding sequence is TGTGCCAGCACTATACAGGGTTGGCATCAGCCCCAGCATTTT. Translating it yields CASTIQGWHQPQHF.

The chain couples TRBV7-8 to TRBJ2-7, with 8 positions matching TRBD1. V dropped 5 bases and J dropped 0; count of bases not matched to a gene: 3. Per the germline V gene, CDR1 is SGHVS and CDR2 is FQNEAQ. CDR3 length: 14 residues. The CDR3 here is CASSGDRISYEQYF. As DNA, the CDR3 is TGTGCCAGCAGCGGGGACAGGATCTCCTACGAGCAGTACTTC.

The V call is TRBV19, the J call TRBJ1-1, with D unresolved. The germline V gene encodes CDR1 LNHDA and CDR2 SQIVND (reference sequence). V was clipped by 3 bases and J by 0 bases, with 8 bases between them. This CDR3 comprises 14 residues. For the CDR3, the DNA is TGTGCCAGTAGTATTCTAGGTCTGAACACTGAAGCTTTCTTT. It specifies CASSILGLNTEAFF.

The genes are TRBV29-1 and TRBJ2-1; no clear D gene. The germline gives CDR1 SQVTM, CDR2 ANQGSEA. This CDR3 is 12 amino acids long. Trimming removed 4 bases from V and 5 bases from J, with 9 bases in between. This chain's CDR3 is CSVGLTNNEQFF. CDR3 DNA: TGCAGCGTTGGTTTAACAAACAATGAGCAGTTCTTC.

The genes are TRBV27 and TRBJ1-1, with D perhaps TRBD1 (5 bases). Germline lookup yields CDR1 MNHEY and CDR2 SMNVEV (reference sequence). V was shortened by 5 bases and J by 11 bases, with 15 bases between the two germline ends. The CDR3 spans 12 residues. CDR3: CASSRSGGMAFF. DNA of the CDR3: TGTGCCAGCAGTCGGTCGGGGGGTATGGCTTTCTTT.

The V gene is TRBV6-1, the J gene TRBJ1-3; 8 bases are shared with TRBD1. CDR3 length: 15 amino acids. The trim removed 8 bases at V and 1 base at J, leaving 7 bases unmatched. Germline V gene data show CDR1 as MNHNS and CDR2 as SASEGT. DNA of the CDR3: TGTGCCAGCCAGATCCAGGGGGCTTCTGGAAACACCATATATTTT. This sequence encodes CASQIQGASGNTIYF.

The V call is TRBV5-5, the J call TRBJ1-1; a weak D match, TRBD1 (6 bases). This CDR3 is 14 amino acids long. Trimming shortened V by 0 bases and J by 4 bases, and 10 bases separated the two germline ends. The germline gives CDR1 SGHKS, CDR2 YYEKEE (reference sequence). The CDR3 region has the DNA TGTGCCAGCAGCTTGGCCCCAGGGGTCACTGAAGCTTTCTTT. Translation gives CASSLAPGVTEAFF.

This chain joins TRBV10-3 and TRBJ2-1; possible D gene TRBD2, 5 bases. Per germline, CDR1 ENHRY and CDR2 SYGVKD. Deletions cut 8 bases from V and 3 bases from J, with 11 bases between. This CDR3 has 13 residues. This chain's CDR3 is CAIPAGVYNEQFF. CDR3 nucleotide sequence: TGTGCCATCCCGGCGGGCGTCTACAATGAGCAGTTCTTC.

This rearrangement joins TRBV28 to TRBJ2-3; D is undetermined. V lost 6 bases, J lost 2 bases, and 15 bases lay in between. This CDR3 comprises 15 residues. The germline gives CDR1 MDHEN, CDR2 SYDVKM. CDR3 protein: CASRVGGQVTDTQYF. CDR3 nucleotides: TGTGCCAGCAGGGTAGGTGGGCAGGTCACAGATACGCAGTATTTT.

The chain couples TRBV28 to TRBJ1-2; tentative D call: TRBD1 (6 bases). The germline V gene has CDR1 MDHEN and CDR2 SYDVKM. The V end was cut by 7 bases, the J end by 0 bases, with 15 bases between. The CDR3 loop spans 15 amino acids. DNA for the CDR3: TGTGCCAGCACCCAAGCGTACAGGGCTAACTATGGCTACACCTTC. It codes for CASTQAYRANYGYTF.

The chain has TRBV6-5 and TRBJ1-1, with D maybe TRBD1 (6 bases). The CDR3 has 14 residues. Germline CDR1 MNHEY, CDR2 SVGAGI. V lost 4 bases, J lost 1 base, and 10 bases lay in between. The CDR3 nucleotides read TGTGCCAGCAGTTCCGAGGGACAGAACACTGAAGCTTTCTTT. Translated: CASSSEGQNTEAFF.

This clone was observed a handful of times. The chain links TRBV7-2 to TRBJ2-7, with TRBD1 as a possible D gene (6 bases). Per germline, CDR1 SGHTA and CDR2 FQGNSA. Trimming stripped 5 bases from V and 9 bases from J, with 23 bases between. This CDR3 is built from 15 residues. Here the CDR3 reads CASSPLETGGYAQYF. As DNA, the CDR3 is TGTGCCAGCAGCCCGCTTGAGACAGGTGGTTATGCGCAGTACTTC. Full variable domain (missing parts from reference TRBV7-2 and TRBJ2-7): GAGVSQSPSNKVTEKGKDVELRCDPISGHTALYWYRQSLGQGLEFLIYFQGNSAPDKSGLPSDRFSAERTGGSVSTLTIQRTQQEDSAVYLCASSPLETGGYAQYFGPGTRLTVT.

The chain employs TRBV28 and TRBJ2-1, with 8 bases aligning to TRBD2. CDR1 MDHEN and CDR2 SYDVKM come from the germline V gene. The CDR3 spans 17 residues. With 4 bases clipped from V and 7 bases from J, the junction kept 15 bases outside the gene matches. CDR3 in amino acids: CASSSAGAVVAGNEQFF. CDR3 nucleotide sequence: TGTGCCAGCAGTTCAGCGGGAGCTGTTGTGGCAGGGAATGAGCAGTTCTTC. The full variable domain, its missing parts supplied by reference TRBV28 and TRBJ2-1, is DVKVTQSSRYLVKRTGEKVFLECVQDMDHENMFWYRQDPGLGLRLIYFSYDVKMKEKGDIPEGYSVSREKKERFSLILESASTNQTSMYLCASSSAGAVVAGNEQFFGPGTRLTVL.

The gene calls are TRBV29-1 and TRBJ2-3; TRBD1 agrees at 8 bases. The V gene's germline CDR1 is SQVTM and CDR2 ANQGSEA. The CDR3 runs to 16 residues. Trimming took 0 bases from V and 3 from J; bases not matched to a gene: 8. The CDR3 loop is CSVEEVQGAMTDTQYF. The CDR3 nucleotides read TGCAGCGTTGAAGAGGTCCAGGGGGCAATGACAGATACGCAGTATTTT.

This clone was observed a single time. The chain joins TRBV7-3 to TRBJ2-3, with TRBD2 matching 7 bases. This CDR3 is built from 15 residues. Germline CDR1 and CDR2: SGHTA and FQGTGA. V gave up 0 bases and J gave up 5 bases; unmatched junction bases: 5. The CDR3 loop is CASSLTGLVGDTQYF. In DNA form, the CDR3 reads TGTGCCAGCAGCTTAACTGGACTAGTGGGAGATACGCAGTATTTT.

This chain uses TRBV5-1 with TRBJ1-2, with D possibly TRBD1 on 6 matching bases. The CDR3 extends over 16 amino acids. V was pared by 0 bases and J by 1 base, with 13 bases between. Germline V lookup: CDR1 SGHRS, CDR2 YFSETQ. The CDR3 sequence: CASSLAPGALNYGYTF. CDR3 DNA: TGCGCCAGCAGCTTGGCTCCAGGGGCCCTTAACTATGGCTACACCTTC.

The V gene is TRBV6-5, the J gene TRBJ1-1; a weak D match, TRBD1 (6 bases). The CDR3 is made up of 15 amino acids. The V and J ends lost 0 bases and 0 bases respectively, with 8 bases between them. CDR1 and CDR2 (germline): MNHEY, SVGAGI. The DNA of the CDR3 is TGTGCCAGCAGTTACTCCCAGGGGTTGAACACTGAAGCTTTCTTT. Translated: CASSYSQGLNTEAFF.

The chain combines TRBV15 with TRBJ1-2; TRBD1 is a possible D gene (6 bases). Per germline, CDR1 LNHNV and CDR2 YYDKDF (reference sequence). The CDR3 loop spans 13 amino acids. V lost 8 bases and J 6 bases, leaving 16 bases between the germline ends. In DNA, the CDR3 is TGTGCCACCGGACTGGGGGCGGACCATGGCTACACCTTC. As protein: CATGLGADHGYTF.

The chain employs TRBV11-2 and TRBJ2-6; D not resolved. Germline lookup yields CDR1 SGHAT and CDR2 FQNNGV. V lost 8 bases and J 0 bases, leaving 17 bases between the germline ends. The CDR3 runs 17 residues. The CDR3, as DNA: TGTGCCAGCCGCGGCTCCGGCCCGTTCTCTGGGGCCAACGTCCTGACTTTC. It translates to CASRGSGPFSGANVLTF. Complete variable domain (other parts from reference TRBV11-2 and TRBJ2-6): EAGVAQSPRYKIIEKRQSVAFWCNPISGHATLYWYQQILGQGPKLLIQFQNNGVVDDSQLPKDRFSAERLKGVDSTLKIQPAKLEDSAVYLCASRGSGPFSGANVLTFGAGSRLTVL.